Presented here are 21 T cell receptor beta chains from one specimen sequenced in a study of early T cells in non-severe SARS-CoV-2 infection. One entry per CDR3 protein, called by TCRdb with MiXCR from the 5' RACE reads. The sample lists 90,000 to 120,000 distinct CDR3 sequences, around 10% occurring once. The sample taken for sequencing was whole blood. The receptors were gathered from an adult who was a healthcare worker with PCR-confirmed SARS-CoV-2 infection or an uninfected control (not recorded which).

This clonotype was observed a handful of times. The chain joins TRBV7-9 to TRBJ2-1; D is ambiguous. V lost 2 bases and J 10 bases, leaving 9 bases between the germline ends. Germline CDR1 SEHNR, CDR2 FQNEAQ (reference sequence). The CDR3 contains 12 residues. CDR3 region: CASSLPLAEQFF. CDR3 coding DNA: TGTGCCAGCAGCTTACCCCTGGCAGAGCAGTTCTTC.

This clonotype was seen repeatedly, ten times or more. The chain combines TRBV11-2 with TRBJ1-6, with a possible D match to TRBD1 (5 bases). Between the trimmed V and J ends, which lost 6 bases and 7 bases, there was a span of 22 bases. The CDR3 spans 17 residues. In germline, CDR1 is SGHAT, CDR2 FQNNGV. CDR3 protein: CASSQGTLLGLNSPLHF. The DNA for the CDR3 is TGTGCCAGCAGTCAAGGGACTCTCTTGGGTCTAAATTCACCCCTCCACTTT.

Only a few counts were recorded for this clonotype. This rearrangement joins TRBV7-6 to TRBJ2-2, with D unclear. Trimming stripped 6 bases from V and 0 bases from J, with 2 bases between. Germline CDR1 and CDR2: SGHVS and FNYEAQ. This CDR3 is built from 12 residues. This CDR3 is CASSANTGELFF. DNA for the CDR3: TGTGCCAGCAGTGCGAACACCGGGGAGCTGTTTTTT. The variable domain in full, completed from reference TRBV7-6 and TRBJ2-2, reads GAGVSQSPRYKVTKRGQDVALRCDPISGHVSLYWYRQALGQGPEFLTYFNYEAQQDKSGLPNDRFSAERPEGSISTLTIQRTEQRDSAMYRCASSANTGELFFGEGSRLTVL.

This clonotype was found a few times. J is TRBJ2-1 and V is TRBV20-1, with 11 positions matching TRBD2. The CDR3 extends over 18 amino acids. From germline, CDR1 is DFQATT and CDR2 SNEGSKA (reference sequence). V lost 1 base to trimming and J lost 3 bases; unmatched junction nucleotides: 11. The chain's CDR3 is CSARGRLAGLRYYNEQFF. CDR3 sequence (DNA): TGCAGTGCTAGAGGTCGACTAGCGGGACTGAGGTACTACAATGAGCAGTTCTTC.

This clonotype was picked up many times. The chain employs TRBV18 and TRBJ2-1; 9 bases align to TRBD1. This CDR3 comprises 15 residues. Germline assignment: CDR1 KGHSH and CDR2 LQKENI. Trimming took 3 bases from V and 7 from J; bases not matched to a gene: 7. For the CDR3, the DNA is TGTGCCAGCTCACCCCCGGGACAGGGTCAGAATGAGCAGTTCTTC. Its translation: CASSPPGQGQNEQFF.

This clonotype was seen only a few times. This chain joins TRBV3-1 and TRBJ1-3, with D unclear. In germline, CDR1 is LGHDT, CDR2 YNNKEL (reference sequence). This CDR3 has 13 amino acids. V lost 0 bases, J lost 4 bases, and 4 bases lay in between. DNA for the CDR3: TGTGCCAGCAGCCAAGAATCAGGAAACACCATATATTTT. Translation: CASSQESGNTIYF.

V gene TRBV6-2 or TRBV6-3 combines with J gene TRBJ2-3; 12 positions agree with TRBD2. Germline V gives CDR1 MNHEY, CDR2 SVGEGT. This CDR3 has 18 amino acids. V trimming: 2 bases; J trimming: 2 bases; junction bases outside the gene matches: 8. The CDR3 here is CASSYRPGLAGITDTQYF. CDR3 DNA: TGTGCCAGCAGTTACCGCCCGGGACTAGCGGGTATCACAGATACGCAGTATTTT.

The J gene is TRBJ2-5, the V gene TRBV28; tentative D call: TRBD2 (5 bases). The ends were cut back, 5 bases at V and 10 bases at J, with 17 bases in the middle. Per germline, CDR1 MDHEN and CDR2 SYDVKM. There are 13 residues in the CDR3. The CDR3 sequence is CASSLRGRGNQYF. In nucleotides, the CDR3 is TGTGCCAGCAGTCTTCGAGGTCGAGGGAACCAGTACTTC.

This chain joins TRBV9 and TRBJ2-2; TRBD2 aligns across 8 bases. Germline assignment: CDR1 SGDLS and CDR2 YYNGEE. With V trimmed by 2 bases and J by 8 bases, 5 bases remained unmatched. This CDR3 has 14 amino acids. The CDR3, as DNA: TGTGCCAGCAGCGTTTTAGCGGGATCGGGGGAGCTGTTTTTT. Its translation: CASSVLAGSGELFF.

A few counts support this clonotype. This chain joins TRBV28 and TRBJ1-1; 9 bases fit TRBD1. Trimming removed 5 bases from V and 4 bases from J; junction bases left unmatched: 2. The CDR3 is 13 amino acids. Germline CDR1 is MDHEN and CDR2 is SYDVKM. The CDR3 spells CASSDRGGTEAFF. The CDR3 nucleotides read TGTGCCAGCAGTGACAGGGGGGGCACTGAAGCTTTCTTT.

This clonotype has a count of ten or more. This rearrangement joins TRBV4-1 to TRBJ1-5; TRBD1 is a possible D gene (5 bases). V gave up 0 bases and J gave up 9 bases, with 12 bases separating them. Looked up from germline, CDR1 is MGHRA and CDR2 is YSYEKL. The CDR3 covers 14 residues. CDR3 sequence: CASSQDGTLRPQHF. The CDR3 DNA is TGCGCCAGCAGCCAAGATGGGACCTTACGGCCCCAGCATTTT.

The chain is built from TRBV5-3 and TRBJ2-3; no definite D call. TRBV5-3 is assigned to the ORF class and has an uncertain function. This CDR3 spans 16 amino acids. The V end was cut by 4 bases, the J end by 0 bases, with 15 bases between. CDR3: CARSTRPVTSTDTQYF. The CDR3 region has the DNA TGTGCCAGAAGCACCCGACCGGTTACGAGCACAGATACGCAGTATTTT.

This chain links TRBV18 with TRBJ2-1, with 7 bases aligning to TRBD1. Trimming took 2 bases from V and 4 from J; bases not matched to a gene: 5. From germline, CDR1 is KGHSH and CDR2 LQKENI. The CDR3 is 15 residues long. The chain's CDR3 is CASSPKGQPYNEQFF. The CDR3 DNA is TGTGCCAGCTCACCAAAGGGACAGCCTTACAATGAGCAGTTCTTC. The whole variable domain, remainder taken from reference TRBV18 and TRBJ2-1, is NAGVMQNPRHLVRRRGQEARLRCSPMKGHSHVYWYRQLPEEGLKFMVYLQKENIIDESGMPKERFSAEFPKEGPSILRIQQVVRGDSAAYFCASSPKGQPYNEQFFGPGTRLTVL.

The gene calls are TRBV11-3 and TRBJ2-1; D might be TRBD1 (6 bases). This CDR3 comprises 14 residues. CDR1 SGHNT and CDR2 YENEEA come from the germline V gene. Trimming stripped 8 bases from V and 8 bases from J, with 19 bases between. The CDR3 bases are TGTGCCAGCGTCTTACAGGGATATGGCGATGAGCAGTTCTTC. It translates to CASVLQGYGDEQFF.

The chain employs TRBV19 and TRBJ2-3; maybe TRBD1 (6 bases). Germline V CDR1 and CDR2: LNHDA, SQIVND (reference sequence). The V and J ends lost 5 bases and 0 bases respectively, with 21 bases between them. CDR3 length: 18 amino acids. The CDR3, as DNA: TGTGCCAGTAGTCAAACCACCTCGACAGGCCTCAGCACAGATACGCAGTATTTT. Residues: CASSQTTSTGLSTDTQYF.

V usage is TRBV20-1 and J usage is TRBJ1-1; D gene unclear. The CDR3 consists of 8 residues. Looked up from germline, CDR1 is DFQATT and CDR2 is SNEGSKA (reference sequence). V dropped 1 base and J dropped 10 bases, with 1 base sitting between them. CDR3 protein: CSARVAFF. CDR3 sequence (DNA): TGCAGTGCTAGAGTAGCTTTCTTT.

This clonotype came up many times. The V and J genes are TRBV10-3 and TRBJ2-7; D is uncertain. CDR3 size: 12 residues. Germline CDR1 is ENHRY and CDR2 is SYGVKD. Between the trimmed V and J ends, which lost 5 bases and 1 base, there was a span of 6 bases. The CDR3: CAISSASYEQYF. The CDR3 DNA is TGTGCCATCAGTTCGGCTTCCTACGAGCAGTACTTC.

V usage is TRBV20-1 and J usage is TRBJ2-5, with 12 nucleotides matching TRBD2. Germline CDR1 is DFQATT and CDR2 is SNEGSKA (reference sequence). The V segment lost 6 bases and the J segment 3 bases; nucleotides outside the gene matches: 14. The CDR3 loop spans 17 amino acids. CDR3 residues: CSAAPLLAGGEKETQYF. CDR3 coding DNA: TGCAGTGCGGCACCGCTACTAGCGGGGGGAGAAAAAGAGACCCAGTACTTC.

The chain recombines TRBV7-9 with TRBJ2-5; unclear D gene. With 2 bases removed from V and 6 bases from J, the gap between germline ends came to 4 bases. The CDR3 runs 11 residues. Germline CDR1 is SEHNR and CDR2 is FQNEAQ (reference sequence). As DNA, the CDR3 is TGTGCCAGCAGCTTATTTCAGACCCAGTACTTC. Translating gives CASSLFQTQYF.

This clonotype turned up a few times. The chain is built from TRBV5-6 and TRBJ2-3, with D possibly being TRBD1 (5 bases). The CDR3 consists of 15 residues. V lost 3 bases and J 3 bases, leaving 14 bases between the germline ends. Per the germline V gene, CDR1 is SGHDT and CDR2 is YYEEEE. As DNA, the CDR3 is TGTGCCAGCAGCTCCAGGACATCCTTTACAGATACGCAGTATTTT. Its translation is CASSSRTSFTDTQYF.

Only a few counts were recorded for this clonotype. CDR3 bases: TGCGCCAGCAGCCTCGACAGGCGCCCTGGCTACACCTTC. It translates to CASSLDRRPGYTF. The chain employs TRBV4-1 and TRBJ1-2, with D perhaps matching TRBD1 (6 bases). The CDR3 is made up of 13 amino acids. Per the germline V gene, CDR1 is MGHRA and CDR2 is YSYEKL. The V end lost 4 bases, the J end lost 7 bases, and 13 bases lay between the germline ends.